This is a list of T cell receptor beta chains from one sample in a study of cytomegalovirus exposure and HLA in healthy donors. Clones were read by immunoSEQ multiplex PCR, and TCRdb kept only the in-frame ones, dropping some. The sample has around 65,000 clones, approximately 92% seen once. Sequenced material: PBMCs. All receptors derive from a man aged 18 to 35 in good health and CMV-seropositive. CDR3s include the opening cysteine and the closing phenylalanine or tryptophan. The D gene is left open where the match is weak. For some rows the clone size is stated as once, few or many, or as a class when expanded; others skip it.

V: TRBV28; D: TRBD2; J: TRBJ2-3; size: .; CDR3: CASSPGPGGITDTQYF; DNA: TGTGCCAGCAGTCCAGGGCCGGGGGGGATAACAGATACGCAGTATTTT
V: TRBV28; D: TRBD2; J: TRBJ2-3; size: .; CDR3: CASRQSGISTDTQYF; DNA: TGTGCCAGCAGGCAAAGCGGGATCTCCACAGATACGCAGTATTTT
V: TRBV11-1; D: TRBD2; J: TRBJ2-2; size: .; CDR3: CASSLPAGETGELFF; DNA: TGTGCCAGCAGCTTACCAGCGGGAGAAACCGGGGAGCTGTTTTTT
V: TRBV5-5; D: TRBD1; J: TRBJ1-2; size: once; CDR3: CASSGGQEGVYGYTF; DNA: TGTGCCAGCAGCGGCGGACAGGAGGGAGTTTATGGCTACACCTTC
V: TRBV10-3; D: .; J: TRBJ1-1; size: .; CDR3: CAMSRQRNTEAFF; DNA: TGTGCCATGAGTAGACAGAGGAACACTGAAGCTTTCTTT
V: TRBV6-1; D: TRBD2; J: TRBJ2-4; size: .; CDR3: CASSDGTSAKNIQYF; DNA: TGTGCCAGCAGTGACGGGACTAGCGCCAAAAACATTCAGTACTTC
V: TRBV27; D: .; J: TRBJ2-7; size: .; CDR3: CASRGRYEQYF; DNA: TGTGCCAGCAGGGGGAGGTACGAGCAGTACTTC
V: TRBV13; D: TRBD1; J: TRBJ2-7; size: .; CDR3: CASSSPAEGQGNYEQYF; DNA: TGTGCCAGCAGCTCGCCGGCTGAGGGACAGGGGAACTACGAGCAGTACTTC
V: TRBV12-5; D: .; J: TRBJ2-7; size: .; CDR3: CASGFSFRGGFEQYF; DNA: TGTGCTAGTGGTTTCTCCTTTCGTGGGGGGTTCGAGCAGTACTTC
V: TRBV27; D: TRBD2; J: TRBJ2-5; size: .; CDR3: CASRTAGGETQYF; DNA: TGTGCCAGCAGGACTGCGGGAGGAGAGACCCAGTACTTC
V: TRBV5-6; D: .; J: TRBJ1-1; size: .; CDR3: CASSLVGAGTEAFF; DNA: TGTGCCAGCAGCTTGGTGGGGGCCGGAACTGAAGCTTTCTTT
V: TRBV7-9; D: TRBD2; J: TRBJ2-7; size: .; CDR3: CASSPLPTSGSNYEQYF; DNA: TGTGCCAGCAGCCCCCTCCCTACTAGCGGGAGTAACTACGAGCAGTACTTC
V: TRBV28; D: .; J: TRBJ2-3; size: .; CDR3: CASSLIGAGRTDTQYF; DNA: TGTGCCAGCAGTTTGATAGGGGCCGGTCGTACAGATACGCAGTATTTT
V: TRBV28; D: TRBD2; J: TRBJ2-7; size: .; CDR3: CASSWGLAELYEQYF; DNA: TGTGCCAGCAGTTGGGGACTAGCGGAGCTCTACGAGCAGTACTTC
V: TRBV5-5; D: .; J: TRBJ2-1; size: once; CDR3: CASSPGVYNEQFF; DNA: TGTGCCAGCAGCCCAGGGGTTTACAATGAGCAGTTCTTC
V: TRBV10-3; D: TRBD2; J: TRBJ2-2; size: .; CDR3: CAISENLAGEIGELFF; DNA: TGTGCCATCAGTGAGAATCTAGCGGGAGAGATCGGGGAGCTGTTTTTT
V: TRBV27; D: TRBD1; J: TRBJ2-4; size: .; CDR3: CASSLSRTGAIKNIQYF; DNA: TGTGCCAGCAGTTTATCGAGGACAGGGGCCATCAAAAACATTCAGTACTTC
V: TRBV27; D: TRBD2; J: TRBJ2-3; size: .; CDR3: CASSPGLAGLDTQYF; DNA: TGTGCCAGCAGTCCCGGACTAGCGGGCCTTGACACGCAGTATTTT
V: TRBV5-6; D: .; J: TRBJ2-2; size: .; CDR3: CASRGTPPNTGELFF; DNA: TGTGCCAGCAGAGGGACACCTCCTAACACCGGGGAGCTGTTTTTT
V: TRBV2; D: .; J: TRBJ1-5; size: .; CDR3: CASSEDRSQHF; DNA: TGTGCCAGCAGTGAAGACAGGTCCCAGCATTTT
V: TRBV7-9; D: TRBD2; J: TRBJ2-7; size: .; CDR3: CASSQSGRARQF; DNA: TGTGCCAGCAGTCAAAGCGGGAGGGCCAGGCAGTTC
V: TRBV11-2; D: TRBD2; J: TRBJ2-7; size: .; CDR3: CASSRLAAEQYF; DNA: TGTGCCAGCAGCAGACTAGCGGCCGAGCAGTACTTC
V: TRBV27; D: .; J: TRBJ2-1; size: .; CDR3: CASSRDRDSLMRSSYNEQFF; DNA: TGTGCCAGCAGTAGAGACCGGGACTCCTTAATGAGGAGCTCCTACAATGAGCAGTTCTTC
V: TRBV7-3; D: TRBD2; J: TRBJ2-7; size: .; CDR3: CASSGRGGDEQYF; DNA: TGTGCCAGCAGCGGACGTGGGGGGGACGAGCAGTACTTC
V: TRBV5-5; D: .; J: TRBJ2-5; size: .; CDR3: CASSFRFQATQETQYF; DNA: TGTGCCAGCAGCTTTAGATTCCAGGCCACCCAAGAGACCCAGTACTTC
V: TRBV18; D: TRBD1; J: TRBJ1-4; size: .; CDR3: CASSFSTGPTTNEKLFF; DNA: TGTGCCAGCTCCTTTTCGACAGGGCCTACAACTAATGAAAAACTGTTTTTT
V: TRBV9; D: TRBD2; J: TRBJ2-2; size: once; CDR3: CASSGLAANTGELFF; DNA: TGTGCCAGCAGCGGTCTAGCGGCGAACACCGGGGAGCTGTTTTTT